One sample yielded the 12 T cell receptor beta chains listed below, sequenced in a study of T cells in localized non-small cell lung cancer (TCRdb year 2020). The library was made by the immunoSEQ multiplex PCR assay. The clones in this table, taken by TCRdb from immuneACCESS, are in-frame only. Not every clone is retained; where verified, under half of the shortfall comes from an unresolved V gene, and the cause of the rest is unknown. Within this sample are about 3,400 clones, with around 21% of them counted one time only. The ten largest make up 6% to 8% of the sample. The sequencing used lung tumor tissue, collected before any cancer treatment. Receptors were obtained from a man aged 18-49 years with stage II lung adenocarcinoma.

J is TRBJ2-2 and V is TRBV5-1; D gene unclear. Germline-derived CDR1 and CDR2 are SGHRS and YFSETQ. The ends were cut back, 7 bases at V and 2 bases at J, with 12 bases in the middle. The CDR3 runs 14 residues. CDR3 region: CASAPAENTGELFF. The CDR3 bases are TGCGCCAGCGCCCCGGCGGAAAACACCGGGGAGCTGTTTTTT.

CDR3: CATKRKSGNTDTQYF. The CDR3 coding sequence is TGTGCCACCAAAAGGAAGTCGGGGAACACAGATACGCAGTATTTT. This chain uses TRBV19 with TRBJ2-3, with a weak D call TRBD2 (5 bases). Germline CDR1 LNHDA, CDR2 SQIVND (reference sequence). The CDR3 runs 15 residues. With 10 bases removed from V and 2 bases from J, the gap between germline ends came to 19 bases.

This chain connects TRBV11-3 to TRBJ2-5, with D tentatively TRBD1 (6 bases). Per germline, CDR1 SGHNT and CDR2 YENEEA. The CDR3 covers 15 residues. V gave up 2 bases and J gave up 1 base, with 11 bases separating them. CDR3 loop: CASSLSGRGQETQYF. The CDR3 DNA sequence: TGTGCCAGCAGCTTATCCGGCAGGGGCCAAGAGACCCAGTACTTC.

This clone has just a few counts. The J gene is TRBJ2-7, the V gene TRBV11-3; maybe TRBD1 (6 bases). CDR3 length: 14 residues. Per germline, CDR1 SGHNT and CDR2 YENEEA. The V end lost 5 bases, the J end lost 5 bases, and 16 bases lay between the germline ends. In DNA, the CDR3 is TGTGCCAGCAGCCTTAGGGACAAGTGGCACGAGCAGTACTTC. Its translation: CASSLRDKWHEQYF.

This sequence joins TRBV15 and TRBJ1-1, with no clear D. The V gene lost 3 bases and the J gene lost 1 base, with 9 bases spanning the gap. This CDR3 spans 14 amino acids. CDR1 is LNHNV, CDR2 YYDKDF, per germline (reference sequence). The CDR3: CATSSPAGNTEAFF. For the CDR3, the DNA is TGTGCCACCAGCAGTCCTGCAGGGAACACTGAAGCTTTCTTT.

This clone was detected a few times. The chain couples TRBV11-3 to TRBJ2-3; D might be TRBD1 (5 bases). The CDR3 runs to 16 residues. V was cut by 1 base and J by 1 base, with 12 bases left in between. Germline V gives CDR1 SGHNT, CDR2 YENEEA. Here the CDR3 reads CASSLGAGSGTDTQYF. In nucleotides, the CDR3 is TGTGCCAGCAGCTTAGGGGCAGGGTCCGGCACAGATACGCAGTATTTT. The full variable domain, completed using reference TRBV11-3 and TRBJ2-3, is EAGVVQSPRYKIIEKKQPVAFWCNPISGHNTLYWYLQNLGQGPELLIRYENEEAVDDSQLPKDRFSAERLKGVDSTLKIQPAELGDSAVYLCASSLGAGSGTDTQYFGPGTRLTVL.

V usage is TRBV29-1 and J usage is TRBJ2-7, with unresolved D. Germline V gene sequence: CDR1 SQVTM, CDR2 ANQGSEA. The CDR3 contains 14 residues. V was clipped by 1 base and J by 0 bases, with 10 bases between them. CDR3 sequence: CSVEGTAFSYEQYF. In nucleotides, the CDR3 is TGCAGCGTTGAAGGGACGGCATTCTCCTACGAGCAGTACTTC.

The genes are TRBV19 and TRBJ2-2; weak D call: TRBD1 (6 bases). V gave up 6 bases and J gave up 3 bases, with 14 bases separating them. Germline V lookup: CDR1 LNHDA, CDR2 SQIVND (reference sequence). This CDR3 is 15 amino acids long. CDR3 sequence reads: CASRRQVADTGELFF. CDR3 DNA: TGTGCCAGTAGAAGACAGGTCGCGGACACCGGGGAGCTGTTTTTT.

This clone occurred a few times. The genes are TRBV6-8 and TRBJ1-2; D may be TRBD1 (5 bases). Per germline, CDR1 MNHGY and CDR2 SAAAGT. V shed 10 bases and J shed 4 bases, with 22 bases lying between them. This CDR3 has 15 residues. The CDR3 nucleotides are TGTGCCATCAGCCTTCAACAGGACGGTCCCTATGGCTACACCTTC. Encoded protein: CAISLQQDGPYGYTF.

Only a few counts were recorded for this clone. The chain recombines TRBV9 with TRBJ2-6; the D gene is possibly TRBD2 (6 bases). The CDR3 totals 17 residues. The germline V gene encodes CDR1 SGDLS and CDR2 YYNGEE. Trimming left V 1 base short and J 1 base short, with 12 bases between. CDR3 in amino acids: CASSVSGGWSGANVLTF. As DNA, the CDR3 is TGTGCCAGCAGCGTATCCGGGGGTTGGTCTGGGGCCAACGTCCTGACTTTC.

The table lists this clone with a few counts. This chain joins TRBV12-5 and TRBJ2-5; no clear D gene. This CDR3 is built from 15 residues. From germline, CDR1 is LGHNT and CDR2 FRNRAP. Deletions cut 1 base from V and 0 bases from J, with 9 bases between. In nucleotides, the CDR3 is TGTGCTAGTGGTTTGGGGGCTCGGGACCAAGAGACCCAGTACTTC. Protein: CASGLGARDQETQYF.

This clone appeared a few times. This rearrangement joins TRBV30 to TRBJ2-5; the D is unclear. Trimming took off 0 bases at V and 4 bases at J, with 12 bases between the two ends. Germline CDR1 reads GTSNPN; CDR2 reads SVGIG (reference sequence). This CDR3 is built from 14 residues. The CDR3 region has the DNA TGTGCCTGGAGTGTCGGGTTTGGGGTAGAGACCCAGTACTTC. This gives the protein CAWSVGFGVETQYF.